The clone carrying this T cell receptor beta chain has a handful of counts. Individually, cDNA molecules had unique molecular identifiers attached to them. TCRdb used MiXCR to reprocess the 5' RACE reads, holding one entry per CDR3 protein. This table holds just under 65,000 distinct CDR3 sequences, around 13% found once. Trimming stripped 3 bases from V and 7 bases from J, with 18 bases between. This CDR3 has 15 amino acids. CDR1 is SGHTA, CDR2 FQGNSA, per germline. The sample comes from a study of early T cells in non-severe SARS-CoV-2 infection. About the research overall: Chains from this unsorted whole-blood bulk RNA could not be paired.

Sequencing input: whole blood. The TCR originated in an adult who was a healthcare worker with PCR-confirmed SARS-CoV-2 infection or an uninfected control (not recorded which). This chain links TRBV7-2 with TRBJ1-2; D remains unclear. The CDR3 reads CASSFPGGEVAGYTF. CDR3 nucleotide sequence: TGTGCCAGCAGCTTCCCGGGCGGGGAGGTGGCTGGCTACACCTTC.